Following are 13 T cell receptor beta chains from one sample sequenced in a study of T cells expressing NK-cell markers. TCRdb re-called the 5' RACE reads and shows each CDR3 protein once, DNA omitted. The sample table includes about 260,000 distinct CDR3 sequences. Specimen: blood T cells: a sorted CD56 or NKG2C T cell subset, CD4+ or CD8+ T cells, or bulk PBMC T cells (not recorded which). Every receptor here comes from a woman between 18 and 69 years old in good health.

CDR3 protein: CASSFGQGLYEQYF. The V and J genes are TRBV5-1 and TRBJ2-7; TCRdb calls TRBD1, which cannot be checked without DNA. The CDR3 has 14 amino acids. Germline values: CDR1 SGHRS, CDR2 YFSETQ.

The chain is built from TRBV12-3 or TRBV12-4 and TRBJ2-3; TCRdb lists TRBD2, though no DNA is available to test this call. This CDR3 spans 16 amino acids. The CDR3 loop is CASRSTSSGGGDTQYF.

This chain links TRBV7-2 with TRBJ2-1; absent DNA, TCRdb's TRBD1 call cannot be checked. Germline assignment: CDR1 SGHTA and CDR2 FQGNSA. This CDR3 region has 17 residues. This CDR3 is CASSSNRGGQAYNEQFF.

This rearrangement joins TRBV6-2 or TRBV6-3 to TRBJ2-7; TCRdb outputs TRBD1, but without DNA this stays unchecked. Germline values: CDR1 MNHEY, CDR2 SVGEGT. The CDR3 has 15 amino acids. The CDR3 region is CASSYLARQGFEQYF.

V gene TRBV25-1 combines with J gene TRBJ1-6. The germline gives CDR1 MGHDK, CDR2 SYGVNS. The length of the CDR3 is 14 residues. The CDR3 sequence is CASSVGSYNSPLHF.

The CDR3 is CASSSRSGGSYNEQFF. The chain recombines TRBV6-5 with TRBJ2-1; TCRdb's D call of TRBD1 is untestable without DNA. From germline, CDR1 is MNHEY and CDR2 SVGAGI. The length of the CDR3 is 16 residues.

This chain uses TRBV27 with TRBJ1-5; the TCRdb D gene call, TRBD1, has no DNA to confirm it. This CDR3 region has 16 residues. Germline lookup yields CDR1 MNHEY and CDR2 SMNVEV (reference sequence). The CDR3 is CASSPGTGVRNQPQHF.

This chain uses TRBV7-6 with TRBJ2-2. This CDR3 is built from 15 residues. Per germline, CDR1 SGHVS and CDR2 FNYEAQ. The CDR3 here is CASSLFDPNTGELFF.

This chain joins TRBV20-1 and TRBJ1-6; TCRdb's D call of TRBD1 is untestable without DNA. CDR1 DFQATT and CDR2 SNEGSKA come from the germline V gene (reference sequence). The CDR3 runs 17 residues. The CDR3 region is CSARVMTQARRNSPLHF.

The chain has TRBV12-3 or TRBV12-4 and TRBJ2-1. The CDR3 extends over 15 amino acids. CDR3 residues: CASGQDLKSYNEQFF.

V usage is TRBV7-8 and J usage is TRBJ1-2. The CDR3 spans 13 residues. The germline gives CDR1 SGHVS, CDR2 FQNEAQ. The CDR3 spells CASSLGYEDGYTF.

This sequence joins TRBV28 and TRBJ2-7; with no DNA, the TCRdb D assignment of TRBD1 cannot be verified. Germline V gives CDR1 MDHEN, CDR2 SYDVKM. This CDR3 has 14 residues. CDR3 sequence: CASTSETASYEQYF.

This chain uses TRBV20-1 with TRBJ2-1; the TCRdb call, TRBD2, lacks DNA for checking. This CDR3 comprises 15 residues. Germline CDR1 DFQATT, CDR2 SNEGSKA (reference sequence). The CDR3 is CSAPLVAGGNNEQFF.